Below are 17 T cell receptor beta chains sequenced from a single sample in a study of T cells in narcolepsy. The data were produced by immunoSEQ multiplex PCR, yet TCRdb's version contains in-frame clones alone and is incomplete. The profile shows some 20,000 clones, roughly four fifths of them singletons. Sequencing was performed on memory (CD45RA-) CD4+ T cells from blood. Every receptor here comes from a human donor in good health.

The chain employs TRBV7-3 and TRBJ2-1, with 12 bases identical to TRBD1. The trim removed 5 bases at V and 7 bases at J, leaving 9 bases unmatched. Germline-derived CDR1 and CDR2 are SGHTA and FQGTGA. The length of the CDR3 is 16 residues. The CDR3 DNA follows: TGTGCCAGCAGCGTTACAACGGGACAGGGGGCGAATGAGCAGTTCTTC. Translating it yields CASSVTTGQGANEQFF.

The gene calls are TRBV2 and TRBJ2-5; TRBD2 matches 8 bases. The CDR3 loop spans 15 amino acids. V lost 8 bases, J lost 4 bases, and 12 bases stayed unmatched. Germline V CDR1 and CDR2: SNHLY, FYNNEI. The CDR3 here is CASRPGGGRAETQYF. The CDR3 DNA reads TGTGCCAGCCGACCCGGCGGGGGGCGGGCAGAGACCCAGTACTTC.

This clone has a single count. The chain couples TRBV11-2 to TRBJ1-4; no clear D. The CDR3 runs 19 residues. Germline-derived CDR1 and CDR2 are SGHAT and FQNNGV. Trimming removed 0 bases from V and 6 bases from J, with 23 bases in between. CDR3 coding DNA: TGTGCCAGCAGCTTAGACCCGAGATTCGGAGGGCAGATGTATGAAAAACTGTTTTTT. Amino acids: CASSLDPRFGGQMYEKLFF.

The chain links TRBV4-3 to TRBJ2-6, with D perhaps given as TRBD1 or TRBD2 (6 bases each). This CDR3 region has 18 residues. The V end was cut by 4 bases, the J end by 0 bases, with 16 bases between. The germline CDR1 and CDR2 sequences are LGHNA and YSLEER. The CDR3 bases are TGCGCCAGCAGCCGAGGGGACGGGGGCCCCTCTGGGGCCAACGTCCTGACTTTC. It encodes CASSRGDGGPSGANVLTF.

The chain employs TRBV18 and TRBJ1-1; D is ambiguous. CDR3 length: 14 residues. Germline V CDR1 and CDR2: KGHSH, LQKENI. V was clipped by 3 bases and J by 7 bases, with 15 bases between them. This CDR3 reads CASSPLALRGEAFF. For the CDR3, the DNA is TGTGCCAGCTCACCCCTGGCCCTCCGGGGTGAAGCTTTCTTT.

DNA for the CDR3: TGTGCCAGTAGTATCTTTGGGGGGGGACTCTCCTACGAGCAGTACTTC. This sequence encodes CASSIFGGGLSYEQYF. The chain joins TRBV19 to TRBJ2-7, with 7 bases aligning to TRBD2. Germline V gene data show CDR1 as LNHDA and CDR2 as SQIVND (reference sequence). V shed 3 bases, J shed 0 bases, and the junction held 8 bases outside the gene matches. This CDR3 is 16 amino acids long.

This sequence joins TRBV28 and TRBJ2-1, with 7 bases lining up with TRBD1. CDR3 size: 13 residues. Germline lookup yields CDR1 MDHEN and CDR2 SYDVKM. With 3 bases clipped from V and 4 bases from J, the junction kept 0 bases outside the gene matches. CDR3 protein: CASSLTGYNEQFF. The CDR3 DNA follows: TGTGCCAGCAGTTTGACAGGGTACAATGAGCAGTTCTTC.

J is TRBJ2-6 and V is TRBV5-5; D could derive from TRBD1 or TRBD2 (5 bases each). Between the trimmed V and J ends, which lost 6 bases and 0 bases, there was a span of 19 bases. This CDR3 spans 18 amino acids. The germline V gene has CDR1 SGHKS and CDR2 YYEKEE (reference sequence). CDR3 nucleotide sequence: TGTGCCAGCAACGCCGGGACCATAATCCTCTCTGGGGCCAACGTCCTGACTTTC. Translating gives CASNAGTIILSGANVLTF.

V and J are TRBV19 and TRBJ1-2, with D possibly matching TRBD1 (5 bases). This CDR3 comprises 14 residues. V was cut by 5 bases and J by 2 bases, with 12 bases left in between. Germline V gene data show CDR1 as LNHDA and CDR2 as SQIVND (reference sequence). CDR3 DNA: TGTGCCAGTAGTGACCGCGGGGGGAACTATGGCTACACCTTC. Its translation is CASSDRGGNYGYTF.

This rearrangement joins TRBV5-4 to TRBJ2-7; weak D call: TRBD1 (5 bases). Germline assignment: CDR1 SGHNT and CDR2 YYREEE (reference sequence). Trimming left V 1 base short and J 3 bases short, with 11 bases between. This CDR3 is built from 14 residues. In DNA form, the CDR3 reads TGTGCCAGCAGCTTGCGGTACAGGAGCTACGAGCAGTACTTC. Its protein product is CASSLRYRSYEQYF.

As concerns this clone: Other DNA sequences in the same sample also yield this CDR3. This chain connects TRBV7-3 to TRBJ2-1; 11 bases agree with TRBD2. The germline gives CDR1 SGHTA, CDR2 FQGTGA. The CDR3 consists of 15 residues. The trim removed 3 bases at V and 6 bases at J, leaving 4 bases unmatched. CDR3 region: CASSFTGLAGNEQFF. The CDR3 nucleotides read TGTGCCAGCAGCTTCACAGGACTAGCGGGCAATGAGCAGTTCTTC.

Only a few counts were recorded for this clone. V gene TRBV7-3 combines with J gene TRBJ1-2; 9 positions match TRBD1. Germline V gene sequence: CDR1 SGHTA, CDR2 FQGTGA. V shed 2 bases and J 4 bases; nucleotides not matched to a gene: 8. CDR3 size: 16 residues. CDR3 in DNA: TGTGCCAGCAGCTTAGGCGGGACAGGGAAATCCTATGGCTACACCTTC. Translation gives CASSLGGTGKSYGYTF.

This clone was counted once. The V gene is TRBV1, the J gene TRBJ2-4; no check of the table's D call, TRBD1, against the DNA was made. TRBV1 is shown as a pseudogene. The CDR3 runs to 13 residues. The CDR3 loop reads CTSSPLDRNIQYF. CDR3 nucleotide sequence: TGCACCAGCAGCCCCTTAGACAGAAACATTCAGTACTTC.

This chain joins TRBV7-9 and TRBJ1-2; TRBD1 might be the D (5 bases). Germline CDR1 SEHNR, CDR2 FQNEAQ (reference sequence). The CDR3 is 13 amino acids. V was clipped by 4 bases and J by 5 bases, with 11 bases between them. CDR3 in DNA: TGTGCCAGCAGCTCAGGGCCGGGGTATGGCTACACCTTC. This encodes CASSSGPGYGYTF.

This clone was recorded once. This chain uses TRBV4-2 with TRBJ1-2; no firm D call. With 1 base removed from V and 5 bases from J, the gap between germline ends came to 17 bases. Germline V lookup: CDR1 LGHNA, CDR2 YNFKEQ. The CDR3 spans 16 residues. For the CDR3, the DNA is TGTGCCAGCAGCCAAGGAGGGCCTCACGTGTCTTATGGCTACACCTTC. Translated: CASSQGGPHVSYGYTF.

The J gene is TRBJ2-6, the V gene TRBV9, with a weak D call TRBD2 (6 bases). The CDR3 extends over 13 amino acids. The ends were cut back, 7 bases at V and 2 bases at J, with 7 bases in the middle. Germline CDR1 SGDLS, CDR2 YYNGEE. CDR3 sequence (DNA): TGTGCCAGCTGGAGGGCTGGGGCCAACGTCCTGACTTTC. Encoded protein: CASWRAGANVLTF.

This chain connects TRBV29-1 to TRBJ2-5; 7 nucleotides align to TRBD1. The V gene end was trimmed by 7 bases and the J gene end by 4 bases; junction bases not matched to a gene: 3. Per the germline V gene, CDR1 is SQVTM and CDR2 is ANQGSEA. The CDR3 consists of 11 residues. In DNA, the CDR3 is TGCAGCGATAGGGACAGAGAGACCCAGTACTTC. It is translated as CSDRDRETQYF.